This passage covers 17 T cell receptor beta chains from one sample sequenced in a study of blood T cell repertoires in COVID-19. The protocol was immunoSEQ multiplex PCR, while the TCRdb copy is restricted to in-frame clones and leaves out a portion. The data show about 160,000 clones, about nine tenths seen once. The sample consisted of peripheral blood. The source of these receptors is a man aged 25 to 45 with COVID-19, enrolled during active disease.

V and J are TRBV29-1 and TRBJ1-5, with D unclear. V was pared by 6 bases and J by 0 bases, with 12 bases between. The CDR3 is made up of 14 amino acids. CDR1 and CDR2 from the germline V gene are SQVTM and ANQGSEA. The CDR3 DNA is TGCAGCGTAGCCGGAGAGTATAGCAATCAGCCCCAGCATTTT. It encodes CSVAGEYSNQPQHF.

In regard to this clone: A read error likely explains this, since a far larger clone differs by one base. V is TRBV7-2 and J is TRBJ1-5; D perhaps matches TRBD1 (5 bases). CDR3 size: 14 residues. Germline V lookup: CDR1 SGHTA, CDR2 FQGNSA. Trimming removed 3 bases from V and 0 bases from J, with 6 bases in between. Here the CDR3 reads CASSFDSSNQPQHF. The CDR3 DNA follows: TGTGCCAGCAGCTTCGACAGTAGCAATCAGCCCCAGCATTTT.

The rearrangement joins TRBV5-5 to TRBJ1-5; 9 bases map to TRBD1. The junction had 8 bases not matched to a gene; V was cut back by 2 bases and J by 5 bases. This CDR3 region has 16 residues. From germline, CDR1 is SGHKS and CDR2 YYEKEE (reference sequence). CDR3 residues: CASSFIQGARDQPQHF. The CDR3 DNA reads TGTGCCAGCAGCTTTATACAGGGGGCGCGGGATCAGCCCCAGCATTTT.

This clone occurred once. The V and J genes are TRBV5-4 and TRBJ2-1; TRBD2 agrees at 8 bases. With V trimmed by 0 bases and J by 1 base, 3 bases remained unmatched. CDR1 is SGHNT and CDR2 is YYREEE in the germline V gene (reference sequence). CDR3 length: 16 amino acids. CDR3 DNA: TGTGCCAGCAGCTTGGGCGGGGGGAATTCCTACAATGAGCAGTTCTTC. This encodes CASSLGGGNSYNEQFF. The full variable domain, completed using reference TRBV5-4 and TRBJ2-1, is ETGVTQSPTHLIKTRGQQVTLRCSSQSGHNTVSWYQQALGQGPQFIFQYYREEENGRGNFPPRFSGLQFPNYSSELNVNALELDDSALYLCASSLGGGNSYNEQFFGPGTRLTVL.

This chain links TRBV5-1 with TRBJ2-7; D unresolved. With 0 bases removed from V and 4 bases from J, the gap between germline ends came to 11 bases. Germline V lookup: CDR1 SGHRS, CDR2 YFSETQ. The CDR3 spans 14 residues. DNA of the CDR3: TGCGCCAGCAGCTTGGACCTAGTAAGGTACGAGCAGTACTTC. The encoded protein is CASSLDLVRYEQYF.

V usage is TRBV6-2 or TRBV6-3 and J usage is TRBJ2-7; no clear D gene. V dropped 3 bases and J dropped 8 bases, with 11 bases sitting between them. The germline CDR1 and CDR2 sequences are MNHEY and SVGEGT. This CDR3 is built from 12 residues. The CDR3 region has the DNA TGTGCCAGCAGTTATCAGTATTCCCAGCAGTACTTC. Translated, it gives CASSYQYSQQYF.

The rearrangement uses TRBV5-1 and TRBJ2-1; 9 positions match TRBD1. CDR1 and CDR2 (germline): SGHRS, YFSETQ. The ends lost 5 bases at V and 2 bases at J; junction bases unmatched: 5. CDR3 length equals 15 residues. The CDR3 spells CASSSDRGTYNEQFF. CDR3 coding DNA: TGCGCCAGCAGTTCGGACAGGGGCACCTACAATGAGCAGTTCTTC.

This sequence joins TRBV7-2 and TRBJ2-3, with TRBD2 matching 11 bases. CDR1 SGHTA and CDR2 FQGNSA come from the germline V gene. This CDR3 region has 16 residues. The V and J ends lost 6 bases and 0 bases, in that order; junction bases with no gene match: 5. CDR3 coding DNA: TGTGCCAGCAGTCCTAGACTAGCGGGGAGCACAGATACGCAGTATTTT. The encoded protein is CASSPRLAGSTDTQYF.

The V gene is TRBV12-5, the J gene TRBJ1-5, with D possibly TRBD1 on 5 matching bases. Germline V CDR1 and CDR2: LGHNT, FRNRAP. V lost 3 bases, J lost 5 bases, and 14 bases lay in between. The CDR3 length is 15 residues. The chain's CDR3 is CASGFAGLGDQPQHF. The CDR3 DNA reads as TGTGCTAGTGGTTTCGCAGGGTTAGGGGATCAGCCCCAGCATTTT. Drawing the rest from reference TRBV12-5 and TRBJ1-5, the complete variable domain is DARVTQTPRHKVTEMGQEVTMRCQPILGHNTVFWYRQTMMQGLELLAYFRNRAPLDDSGMPKDRFSAEMPDATLATLKIQPSEPRDSAVYFCASGFAGLGDQPQHFGDGTRLSIL.

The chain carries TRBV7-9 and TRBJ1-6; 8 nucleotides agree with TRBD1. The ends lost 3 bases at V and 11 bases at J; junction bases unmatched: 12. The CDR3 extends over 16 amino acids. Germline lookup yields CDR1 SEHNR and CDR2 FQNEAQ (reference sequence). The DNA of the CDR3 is TGTGCCAGCAGCTTGCAGGGGGCCACCGGAACGGCACCCCTCCACTTT. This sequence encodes CASSLQGATGTAPLHF.

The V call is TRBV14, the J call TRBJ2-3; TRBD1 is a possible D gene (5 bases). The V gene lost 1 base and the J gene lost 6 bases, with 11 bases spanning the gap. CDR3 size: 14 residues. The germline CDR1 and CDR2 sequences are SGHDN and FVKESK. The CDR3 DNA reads TGTGCCAGCAGCCAAGTCAGGGTCCCGGATACGCAGTATTTT. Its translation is CASSQVRVPDTQYF.

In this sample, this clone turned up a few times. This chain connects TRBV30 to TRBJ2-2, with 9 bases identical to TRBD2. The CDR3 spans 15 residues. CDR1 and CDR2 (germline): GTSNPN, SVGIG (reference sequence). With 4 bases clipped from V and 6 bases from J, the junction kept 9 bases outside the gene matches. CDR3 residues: CAWKIAGVEAGELFF. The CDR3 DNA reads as TGTGCCTGGAAAATAGCGGGAGTGGAGGCCGGGGAGCTGTTTTTT.

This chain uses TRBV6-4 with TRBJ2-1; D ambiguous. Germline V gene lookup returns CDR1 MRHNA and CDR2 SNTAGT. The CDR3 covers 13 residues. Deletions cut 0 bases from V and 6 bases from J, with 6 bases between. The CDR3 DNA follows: TGTGCCAGCAGTGACTCGGAGTCCAATGAGCAGTTCTTC. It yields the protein CASSDSESNEQFF.

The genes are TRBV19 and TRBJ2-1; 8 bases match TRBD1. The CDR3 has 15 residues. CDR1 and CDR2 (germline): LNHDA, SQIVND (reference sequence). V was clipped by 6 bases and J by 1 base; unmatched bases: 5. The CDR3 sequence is CASRRTGTSYNEQFF. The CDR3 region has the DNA TGTGCCAGTAGGAGGACAGGGACGTCCTACAATGAGCAGTTCTTC.

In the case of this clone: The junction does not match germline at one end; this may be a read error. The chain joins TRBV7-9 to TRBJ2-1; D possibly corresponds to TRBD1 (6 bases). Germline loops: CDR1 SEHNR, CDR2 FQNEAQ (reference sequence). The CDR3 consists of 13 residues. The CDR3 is CASSGRPGQTDLF. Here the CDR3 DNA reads TGTGCCAGCAGCGGTCGGCCGGGACAAACGGACCTCTTC.

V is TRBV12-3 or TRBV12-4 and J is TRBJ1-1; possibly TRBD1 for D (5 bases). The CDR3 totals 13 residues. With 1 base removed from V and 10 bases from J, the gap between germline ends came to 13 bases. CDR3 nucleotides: TGTGCCAGCAGTTTAGTTGGCACCCAGGGAGCTTTCTTT. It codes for CASSLVGTQGAFF.

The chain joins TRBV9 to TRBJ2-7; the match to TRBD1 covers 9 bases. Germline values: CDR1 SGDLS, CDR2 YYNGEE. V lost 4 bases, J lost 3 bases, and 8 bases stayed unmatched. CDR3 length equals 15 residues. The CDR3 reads CASSFRTGVNYEQYF. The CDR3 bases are TGTGCCAGCAGCTTCAGGACAGGGGTGAACTACGAGCAGTACTTC.